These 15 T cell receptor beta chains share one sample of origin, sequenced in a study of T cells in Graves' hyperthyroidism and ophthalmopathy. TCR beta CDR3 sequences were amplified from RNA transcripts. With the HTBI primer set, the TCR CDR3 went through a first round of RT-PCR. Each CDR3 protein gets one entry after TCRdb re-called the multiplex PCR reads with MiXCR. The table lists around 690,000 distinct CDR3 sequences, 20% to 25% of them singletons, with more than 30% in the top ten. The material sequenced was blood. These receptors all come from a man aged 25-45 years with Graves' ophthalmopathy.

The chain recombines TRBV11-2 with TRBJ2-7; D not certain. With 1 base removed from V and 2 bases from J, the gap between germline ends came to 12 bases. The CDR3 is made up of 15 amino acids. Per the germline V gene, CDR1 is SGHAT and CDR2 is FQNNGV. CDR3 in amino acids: CASSLGGSTAYEQYF. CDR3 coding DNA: TGTGCCAGCAGCTTAGGGGGTAGCACCGCCTACGAGCAGTACTTC.

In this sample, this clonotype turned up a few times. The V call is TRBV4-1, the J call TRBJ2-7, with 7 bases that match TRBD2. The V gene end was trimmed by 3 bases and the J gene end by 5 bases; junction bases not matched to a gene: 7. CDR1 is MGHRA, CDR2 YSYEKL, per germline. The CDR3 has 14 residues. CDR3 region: CASSHSGPRDEQYF. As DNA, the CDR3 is TGCGCCAGCAGCCATAGCGGGCCTCGGGACGAGCAGTACTTC.

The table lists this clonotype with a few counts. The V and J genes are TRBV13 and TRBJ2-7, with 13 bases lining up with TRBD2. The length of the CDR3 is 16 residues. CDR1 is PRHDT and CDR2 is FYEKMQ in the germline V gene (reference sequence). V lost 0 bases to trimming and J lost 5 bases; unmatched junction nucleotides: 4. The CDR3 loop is CASSLGRGLAGDEQYF. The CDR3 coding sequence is TGTGCCAGCAGCTTAGGCCGCGGACTAGCGGGAGACGAGCAGTACTTC.

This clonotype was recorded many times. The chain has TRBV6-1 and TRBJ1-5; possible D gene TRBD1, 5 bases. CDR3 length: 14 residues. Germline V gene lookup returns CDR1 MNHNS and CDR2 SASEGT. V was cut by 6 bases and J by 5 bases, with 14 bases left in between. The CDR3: CASSRVGGDQPQHF. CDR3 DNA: TGTGCCAGCAGCCGGGTCGGGGGAGATCAGCCCCAGCATTTT.

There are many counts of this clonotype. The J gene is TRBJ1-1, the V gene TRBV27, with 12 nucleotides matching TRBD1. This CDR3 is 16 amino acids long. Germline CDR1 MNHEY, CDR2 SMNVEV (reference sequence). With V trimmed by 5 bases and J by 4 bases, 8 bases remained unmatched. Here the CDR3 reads CASSERDRGPGTEAFF. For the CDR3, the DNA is TGTGCCAGCAGTGAGAGGGACAGGGGGCCTGGCACTGAAGCTTTCTTT.

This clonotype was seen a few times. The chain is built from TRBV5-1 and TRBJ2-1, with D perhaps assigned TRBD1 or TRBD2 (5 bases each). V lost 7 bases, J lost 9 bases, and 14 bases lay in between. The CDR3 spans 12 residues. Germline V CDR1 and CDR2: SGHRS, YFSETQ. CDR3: CASRDPDREQFF. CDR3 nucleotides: TGCGCCAGCCGGGACCCGGACCGTGAGCAGTTCTTC.

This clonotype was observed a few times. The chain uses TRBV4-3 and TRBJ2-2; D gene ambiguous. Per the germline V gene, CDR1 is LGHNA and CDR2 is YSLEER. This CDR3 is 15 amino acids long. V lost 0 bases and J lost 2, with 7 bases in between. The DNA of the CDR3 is TGCGCCAGCAGCCAAGATGTGACTAACACCGGGGAGCTGTTTTTT. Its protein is CASSQDVTNTGELFF.

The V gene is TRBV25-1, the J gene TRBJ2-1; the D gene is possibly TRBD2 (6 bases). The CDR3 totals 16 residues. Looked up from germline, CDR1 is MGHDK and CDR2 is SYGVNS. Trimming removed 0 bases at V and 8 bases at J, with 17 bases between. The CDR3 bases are TGTGCCAGCAGTGAATATACGCGACTAGTAGAGGATGAGCAGTTCTTC. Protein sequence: CASSEYTRLVEDEQFF.

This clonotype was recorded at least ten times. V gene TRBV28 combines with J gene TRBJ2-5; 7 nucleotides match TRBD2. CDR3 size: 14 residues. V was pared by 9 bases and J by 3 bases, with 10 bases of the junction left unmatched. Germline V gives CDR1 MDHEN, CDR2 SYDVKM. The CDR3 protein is CASKSGTSKETQYF. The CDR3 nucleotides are TGTGCCAGTAAAAGCGGGACCTCCAAAGAGACCCAGTACTTC.

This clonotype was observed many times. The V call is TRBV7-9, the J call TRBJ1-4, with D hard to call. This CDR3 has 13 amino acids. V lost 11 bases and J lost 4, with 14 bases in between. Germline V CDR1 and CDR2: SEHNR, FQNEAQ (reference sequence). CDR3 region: CAATVPRNEKLFF. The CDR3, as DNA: TGTGCCGCCACGGTGCCACGTAATGAAAAACTGTTTTTT.

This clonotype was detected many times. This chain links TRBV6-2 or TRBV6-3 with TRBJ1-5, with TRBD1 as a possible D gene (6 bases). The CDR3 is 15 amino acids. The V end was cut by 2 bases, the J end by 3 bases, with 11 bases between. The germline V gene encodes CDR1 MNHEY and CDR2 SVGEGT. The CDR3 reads CASSYRQVNNQPQHF. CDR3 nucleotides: TGTGCCAGCAGTTACCGACAGGTCAACAATCAGCCCCAGCATTTT.

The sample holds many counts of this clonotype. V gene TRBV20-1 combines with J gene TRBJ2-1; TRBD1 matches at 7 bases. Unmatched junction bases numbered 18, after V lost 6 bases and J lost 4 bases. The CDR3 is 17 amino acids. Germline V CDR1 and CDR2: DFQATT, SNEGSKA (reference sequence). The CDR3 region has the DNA TGCAGTGCAAGACAGGGATCAAGGGTAGCGTCATACAATGAGCAGTTCTTC. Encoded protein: CSARQGSRVASYNEQFF.

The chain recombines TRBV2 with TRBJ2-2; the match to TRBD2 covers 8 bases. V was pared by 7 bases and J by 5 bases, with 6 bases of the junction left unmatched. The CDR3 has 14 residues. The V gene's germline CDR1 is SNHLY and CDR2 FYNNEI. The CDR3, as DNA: TGTGCCAGCAACGGGAGGGCCCGAACCGGGGAGCTGTTTTTT. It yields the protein CASNGRARTGELFF.

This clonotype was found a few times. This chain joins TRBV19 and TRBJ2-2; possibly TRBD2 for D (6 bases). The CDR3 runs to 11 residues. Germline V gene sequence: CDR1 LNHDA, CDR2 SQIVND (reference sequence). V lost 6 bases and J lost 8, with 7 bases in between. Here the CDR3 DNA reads TGTGCCAGTAGGGAGGGTGGGGAGCTGTTTTTT. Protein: CASREGGELFF.

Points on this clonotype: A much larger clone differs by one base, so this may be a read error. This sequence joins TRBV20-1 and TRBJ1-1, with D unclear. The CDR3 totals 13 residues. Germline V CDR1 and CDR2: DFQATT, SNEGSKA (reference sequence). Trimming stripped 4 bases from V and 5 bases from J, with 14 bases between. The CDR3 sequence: CSAIDAGRTEAFF. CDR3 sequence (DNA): TGCAGTGCTATCGACGCGGGAAGGACTGAAGCTTTCTTT.